The clone carrying this TCR beta chain was counted between two and nine times. Its target is unknown. The data are from a study of beta chain features in type 1 diabetes. Study-level points and caveats: The study found fewer insertions and more deletions at VDJ junctions in type 1 diabetes patients.

Germline CDR1 and CDR2: GTSNPN and SVGIG (reference sequence). Trimming cost V 0 bases and J 4 bases, with 12 bases left between them. The CDR3 has 14 amino acids. cDNA synthesis used the whole RNA isolate, giving expressed TCRB sequences. The repertoire was sequenced with immunoSEQ multiplex PCR; TCRdb's copy has only in-frame clones and lacks some. This table holds around 400,000 clones, more than 12% found once. A sort by CD45RO/CCR7/CD25/CD127/CD95/CD27 yielded CD4+ naive, central memory, regulatory and stem cell-like memory cells. Sequencing used naive CD4+ T cells from blood. The TCR originated in a woman aged 18-29 years in good health. The chain recombines TRBV30 with TRBJ1-2; D is unresolved. The CDR3 here is CAWSVSNSVYGYTF. DNA of the CDR3: TGTGCCTGGAGTGTATCGAACAGTGTCTATGGCTACACCTTC.